This record concerns one T cell receptor beta chain sequence. Germline values: CDR1 SNHLY, CDR2 FYNNEI. The V end lost 5 bases, the J end lost 2 bases, and 15 bases lay between the germline ends. The CDR3 has 15 residues. Followed longitudinally, the Seattle patients had been enrolled during active infection. The record originates from a study of blood T cell repertoires in COVID-19. Whole-study context: Whether acute or convalescent, the COVID-19 samples came from the United States, Italy and Spain.

Libraries were prepared by immunoSEQ multiplex PCR; TCRdb keeps only in-frame clonotypes and omits some of them. The top ten hold roughly 2.5% of the sample, which has 70,000 to 95,000 clones, more than 80% seen once. The V gene is TRBV2, the J gene TRBJ1-2, with TRBD1 as a possible D gene (5 bases). Sample: peripheral blood. This TCR was sampled from a man aged 50-60 years with COVID-19, enrolled during active disease. CDR3 amino acids: CASSTQKGKNYGYTF. The CDR3 coding sequence is TGTGCCAGCAGTACCCAGAAGGGGAAGAACTATGGCTACACCTTC.